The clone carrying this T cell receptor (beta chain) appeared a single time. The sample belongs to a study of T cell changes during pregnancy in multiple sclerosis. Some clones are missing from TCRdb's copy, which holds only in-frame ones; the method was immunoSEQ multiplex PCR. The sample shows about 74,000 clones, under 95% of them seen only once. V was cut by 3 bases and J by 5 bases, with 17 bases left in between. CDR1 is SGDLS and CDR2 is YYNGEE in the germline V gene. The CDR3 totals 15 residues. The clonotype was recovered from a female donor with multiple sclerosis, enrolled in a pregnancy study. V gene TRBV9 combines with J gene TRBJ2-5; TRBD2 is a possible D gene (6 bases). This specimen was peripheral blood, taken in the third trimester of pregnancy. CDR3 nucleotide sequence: TGTGCCAGCAGCGCCCCTGTCGGAGGGATGGAGACCCAGTACTTC. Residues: CASSAPVGGMETQYF.